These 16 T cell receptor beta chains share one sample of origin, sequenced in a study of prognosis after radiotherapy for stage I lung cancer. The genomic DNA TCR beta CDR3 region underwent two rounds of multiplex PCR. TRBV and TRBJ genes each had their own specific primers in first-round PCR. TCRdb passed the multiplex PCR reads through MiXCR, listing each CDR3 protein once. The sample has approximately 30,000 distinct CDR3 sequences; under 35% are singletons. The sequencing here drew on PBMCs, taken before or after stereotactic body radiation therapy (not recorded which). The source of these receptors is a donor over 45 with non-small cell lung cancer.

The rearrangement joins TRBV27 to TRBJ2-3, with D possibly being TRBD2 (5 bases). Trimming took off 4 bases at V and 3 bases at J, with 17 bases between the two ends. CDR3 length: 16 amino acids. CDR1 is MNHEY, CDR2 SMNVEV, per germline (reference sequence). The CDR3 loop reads CASSSYGNSGTDTQYF. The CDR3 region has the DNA TGTGCCAGCAGTTCCTACGGGAATAGTGGTACAGATACGCAGTATTTT.

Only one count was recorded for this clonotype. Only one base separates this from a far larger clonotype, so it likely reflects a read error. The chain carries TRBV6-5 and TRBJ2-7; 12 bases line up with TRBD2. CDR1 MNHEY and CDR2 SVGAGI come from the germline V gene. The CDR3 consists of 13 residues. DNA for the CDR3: TGTGCCGTCCAAACTAGCGGGGGGTACGATCAGTACTTC. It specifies CAVQTSGGYDQYF.

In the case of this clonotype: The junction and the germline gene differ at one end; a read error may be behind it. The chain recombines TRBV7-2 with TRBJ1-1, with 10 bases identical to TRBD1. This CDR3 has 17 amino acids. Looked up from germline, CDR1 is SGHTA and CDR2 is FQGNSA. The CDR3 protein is CASSLSPTGGAQTEASF. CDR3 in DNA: TGTGCCAGCAGCTTATCCCCGACAGGGGGCGCCCAGACTGAAGCTTCCTTT.

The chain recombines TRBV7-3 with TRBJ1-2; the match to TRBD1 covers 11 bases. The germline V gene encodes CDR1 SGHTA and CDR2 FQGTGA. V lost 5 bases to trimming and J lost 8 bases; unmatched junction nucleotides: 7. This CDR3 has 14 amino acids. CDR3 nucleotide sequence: TGTGCCAGCAGCACGGACAGGGGGCTGGAAGGCTACACCTTC. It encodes CASSTDRGLEGYTF.

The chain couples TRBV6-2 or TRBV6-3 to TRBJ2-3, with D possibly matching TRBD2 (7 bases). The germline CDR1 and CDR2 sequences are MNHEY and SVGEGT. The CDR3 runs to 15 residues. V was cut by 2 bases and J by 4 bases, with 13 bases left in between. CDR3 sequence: CASSYPGGQADTQYF. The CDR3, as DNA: TGTGCCAGCAGTTACCCCGGGGGGCAAGCAGATACGCAGTATTTT.

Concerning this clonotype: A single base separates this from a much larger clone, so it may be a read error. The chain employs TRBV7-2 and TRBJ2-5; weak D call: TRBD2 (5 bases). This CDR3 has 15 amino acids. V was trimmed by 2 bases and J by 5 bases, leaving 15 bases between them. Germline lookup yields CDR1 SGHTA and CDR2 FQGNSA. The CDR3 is CASSLSVQRTETQYF. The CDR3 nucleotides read TGTGCCAGCAGCTTATCGGTACAGCGGACGGAGACCCAGTACTTC.

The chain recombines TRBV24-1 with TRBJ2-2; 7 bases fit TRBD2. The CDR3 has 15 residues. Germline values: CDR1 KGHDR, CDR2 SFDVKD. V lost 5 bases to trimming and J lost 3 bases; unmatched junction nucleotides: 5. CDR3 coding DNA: TGTGCCACCAGTGCCTGGACTAGGGACACCGGGGAGCTGTTTTTT. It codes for CATSAWTRDTGELFF.

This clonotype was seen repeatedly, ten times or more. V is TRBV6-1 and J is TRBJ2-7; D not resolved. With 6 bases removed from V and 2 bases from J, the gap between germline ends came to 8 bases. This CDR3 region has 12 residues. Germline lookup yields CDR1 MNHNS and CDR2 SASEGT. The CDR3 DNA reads TGTGCCAGCAGGTTAGGAGCCTACGAGCAGTACTTC. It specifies CASRLGAYEQYF.

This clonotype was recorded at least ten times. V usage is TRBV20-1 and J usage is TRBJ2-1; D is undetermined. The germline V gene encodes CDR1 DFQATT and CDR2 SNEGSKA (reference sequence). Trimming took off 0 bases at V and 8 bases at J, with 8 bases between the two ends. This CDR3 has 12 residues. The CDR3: CSARDRTDEQFF. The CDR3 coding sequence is TGCAGTGCTAGAGATAGAACTGATGAGCAGTTCTTC.

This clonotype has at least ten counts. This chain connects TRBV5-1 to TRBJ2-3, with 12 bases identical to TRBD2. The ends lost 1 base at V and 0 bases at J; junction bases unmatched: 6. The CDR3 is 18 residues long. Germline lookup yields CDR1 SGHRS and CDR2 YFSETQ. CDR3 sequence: CASSLYGTSGSSTDTQYF. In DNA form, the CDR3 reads TGCGCCAGCAGCTTGTACGGGACTAGCGGGTCTAGCACAGATACGCAGTATTTT.

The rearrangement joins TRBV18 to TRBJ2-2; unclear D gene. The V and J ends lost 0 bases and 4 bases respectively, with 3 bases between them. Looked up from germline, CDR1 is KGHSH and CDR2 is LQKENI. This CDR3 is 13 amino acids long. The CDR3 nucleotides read TGTGCCAGCTCACCACCGAGCACCGGGGAGCTGTTTTTT. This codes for CASSPPSTGELFF.

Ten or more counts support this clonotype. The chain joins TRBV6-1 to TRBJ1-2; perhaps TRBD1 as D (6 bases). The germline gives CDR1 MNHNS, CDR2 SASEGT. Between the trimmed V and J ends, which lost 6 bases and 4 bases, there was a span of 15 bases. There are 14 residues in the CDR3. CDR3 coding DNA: TGTGCCAGCAGCCCCCGCGGGGACACCTATGGCTACACCTTC. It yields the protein CASSPRGDTYGYTF.

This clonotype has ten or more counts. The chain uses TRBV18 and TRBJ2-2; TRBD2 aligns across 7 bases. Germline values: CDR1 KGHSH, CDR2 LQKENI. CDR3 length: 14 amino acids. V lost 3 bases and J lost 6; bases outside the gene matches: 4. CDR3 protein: CASSPTSLSGELFF. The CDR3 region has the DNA TGTGCCAGCTCACCGACTAGCCTGTCCGGGGAGCTGTTTTTT.

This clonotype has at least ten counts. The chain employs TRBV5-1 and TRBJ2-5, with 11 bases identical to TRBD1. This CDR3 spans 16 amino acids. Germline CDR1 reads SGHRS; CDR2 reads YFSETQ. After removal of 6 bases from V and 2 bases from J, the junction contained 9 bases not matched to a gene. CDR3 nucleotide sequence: TGCGCCAGCAACCTCAGGACAGGGGGCAATCAAGAGACCCAGTACTTC. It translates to CASNLRTGGNQETQYF.

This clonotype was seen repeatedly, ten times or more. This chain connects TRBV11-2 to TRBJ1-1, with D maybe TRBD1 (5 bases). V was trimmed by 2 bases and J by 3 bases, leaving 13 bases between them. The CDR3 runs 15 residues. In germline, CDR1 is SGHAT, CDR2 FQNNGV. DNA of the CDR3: TGTGCCAGCAGCTTAAATGGAGGGGTCCACACTGAAGCTTTCTTT. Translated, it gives CASSLNGGVHTEAFF.

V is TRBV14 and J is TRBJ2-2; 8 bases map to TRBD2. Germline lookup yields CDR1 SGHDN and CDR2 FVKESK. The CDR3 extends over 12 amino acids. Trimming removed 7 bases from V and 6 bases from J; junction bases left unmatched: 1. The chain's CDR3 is CASILAAGELFF. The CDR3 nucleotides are TGTGCCAGCATACTAGCGGCCGGGGAGCTGTTTTTT. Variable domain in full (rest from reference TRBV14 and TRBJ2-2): EAGVTQFPSHSVIEKGQTVTLRCDPISGHDNLYWYRRVMGKEIKFLLHFVKESKQDESGMPNNRFLAERTGGTYSTLKVQPAELEDSGVYFCASILAAGELFFGEGSRLTVL.